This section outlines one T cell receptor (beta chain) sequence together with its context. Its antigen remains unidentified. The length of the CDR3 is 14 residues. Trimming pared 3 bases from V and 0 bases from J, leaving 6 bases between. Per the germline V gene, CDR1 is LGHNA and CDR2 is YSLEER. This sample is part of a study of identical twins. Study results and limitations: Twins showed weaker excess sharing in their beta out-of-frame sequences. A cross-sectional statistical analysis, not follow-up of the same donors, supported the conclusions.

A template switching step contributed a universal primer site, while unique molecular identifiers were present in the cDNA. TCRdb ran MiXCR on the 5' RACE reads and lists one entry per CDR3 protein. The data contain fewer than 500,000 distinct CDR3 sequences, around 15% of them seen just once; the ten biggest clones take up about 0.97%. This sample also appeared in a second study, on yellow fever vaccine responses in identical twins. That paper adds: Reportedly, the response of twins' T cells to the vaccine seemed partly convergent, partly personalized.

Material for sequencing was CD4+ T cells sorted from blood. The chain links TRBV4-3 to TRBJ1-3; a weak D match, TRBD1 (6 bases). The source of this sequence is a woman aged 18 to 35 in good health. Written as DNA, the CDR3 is TGCGCCAGCAGCCAGGACAGCTCTGGAAACACCATATATTTT. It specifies CASSQDSSGNTIYF.